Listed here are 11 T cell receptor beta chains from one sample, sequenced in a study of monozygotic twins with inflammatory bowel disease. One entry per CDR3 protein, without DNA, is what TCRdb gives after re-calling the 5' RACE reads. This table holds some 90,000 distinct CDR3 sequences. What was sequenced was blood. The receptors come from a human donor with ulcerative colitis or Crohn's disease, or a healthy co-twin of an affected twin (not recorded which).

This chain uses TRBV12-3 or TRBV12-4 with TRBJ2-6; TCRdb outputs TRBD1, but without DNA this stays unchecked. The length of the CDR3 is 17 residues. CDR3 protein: CASSERQGSIWANVLTF.

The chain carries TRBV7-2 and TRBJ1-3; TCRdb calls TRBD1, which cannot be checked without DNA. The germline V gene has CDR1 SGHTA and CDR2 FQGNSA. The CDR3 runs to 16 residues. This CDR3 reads CASSRQAQGVGNTIYF.

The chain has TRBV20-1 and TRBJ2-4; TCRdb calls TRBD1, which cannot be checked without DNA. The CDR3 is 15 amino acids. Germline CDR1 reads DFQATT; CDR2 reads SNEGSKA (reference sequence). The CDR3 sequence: CSARPGGGAKNIQYF.

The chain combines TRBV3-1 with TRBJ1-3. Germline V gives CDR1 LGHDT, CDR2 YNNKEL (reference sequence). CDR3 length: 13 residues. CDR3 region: CASSQPAADTIYF.

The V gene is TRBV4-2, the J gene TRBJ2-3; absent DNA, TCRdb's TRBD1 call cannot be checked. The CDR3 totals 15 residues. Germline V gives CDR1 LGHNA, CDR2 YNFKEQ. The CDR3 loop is CASSQEQGFTDTQYF.

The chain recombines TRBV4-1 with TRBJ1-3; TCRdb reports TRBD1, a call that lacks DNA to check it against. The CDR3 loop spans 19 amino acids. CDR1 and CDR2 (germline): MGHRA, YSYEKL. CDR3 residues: CASSQDRGVQGLPGNTIYF.

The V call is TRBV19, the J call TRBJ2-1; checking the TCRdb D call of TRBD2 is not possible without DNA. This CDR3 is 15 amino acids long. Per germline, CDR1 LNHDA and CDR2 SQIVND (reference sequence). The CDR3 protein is CASSVQRGAYNEQFF.

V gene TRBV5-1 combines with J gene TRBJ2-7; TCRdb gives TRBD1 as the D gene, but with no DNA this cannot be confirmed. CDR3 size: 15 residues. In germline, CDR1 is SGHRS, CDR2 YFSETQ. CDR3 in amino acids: CASSSRGTGYYEQYF.

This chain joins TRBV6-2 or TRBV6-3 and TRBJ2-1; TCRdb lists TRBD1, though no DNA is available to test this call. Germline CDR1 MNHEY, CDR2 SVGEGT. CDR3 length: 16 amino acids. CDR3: CASSPRQGAFVWEQFF.

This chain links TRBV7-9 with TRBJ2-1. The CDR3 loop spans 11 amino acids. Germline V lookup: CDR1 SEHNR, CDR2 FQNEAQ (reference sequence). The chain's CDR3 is CASSSSREQFF.

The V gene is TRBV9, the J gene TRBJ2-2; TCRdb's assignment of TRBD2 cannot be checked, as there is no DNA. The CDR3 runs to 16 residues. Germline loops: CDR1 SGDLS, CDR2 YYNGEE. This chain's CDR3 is CASSGRTSGRTGELFF.